This is a list of T cell receptor beta chains from one sample in a study of shared T cell receptors in the human thymus. The repertoire was sequenced with immunoSEQ multiplex PCR; TCRdb's copy has only in-frame clones and lacks some. Found here are 450,000 to 650,000 clones, roughly 74% of them singletons; the top ten hold about 0.012%. These same data were also listed under a study on human thymus T cells.

Sequencing was carried out using thymocytes. The receptors shown here come from a boy less than two years old with a congenital heart defect. Both conserved end residues are part of each CDR3. Each record gives: V gene, CDR3 protein.

TRBV15	CATSRELGLAGRIQETQYF
TRBV19	CASSTSGQGAVGGYTF
TRBV7-9	CASSYQGLAGGPNTGELFF
TRBV9	CASSVARAPISGNTIYF
TRBV11-2	CASSFRGRAVRQYF
TRBV11-2	CASSPPGERLCYEQYF
TRBV11-2	CASSSGVDLTGLSYEQYF
TRBV28	CVARGLGETQYF
TRBV27	CASSTRLAGRYNEQFF
TRBV27	CASSFMTGATYEQYF
TRBV21-1	CASSKRGRVWTEAFF
TRBV11-3	CASSLDSAGSTDTQYF
TRBV5-1	CASSLYRARGQNGELFF
TRBV15	CATSQEGTSPSAPNTGELFF
TRBV11-1	CASSSPHRGTGELFF
TRBV4-3	CASSQGRLAGYYEQYF
TRBV5-1	CASSLGSGYMNTEAFF
TRBV27	CASSFGKLANSYEQYF
TRBV27	CASRGLADYNEQFF
TRBV9	CASSGSPSYEQYF
TRBV27	CASSPGEANYGYTF
TRBV27	CASRTEGGPETGELFF
TRBV14	CASSQVDRDPAGGHYNEQFF
TRBV19	CASSFPGQEYNEQFF
TRBV4-2	CASSQDWSSSSYEQYF
TRBV4-1	CASSQVGSGAFF
TRBV28	CASSLTLDRPFVEQYF
TRBV6-4	CASSEGGSSNEQYF